The 9 T cell receptor beta chains in this list originate from one sample, sequenced in a study of human T cells and chemical hapten exposure. Time point specified: patch test 1, 2 weeks after DPC sensitization. As to treatment: therapeutic diphenylcyclopropenone sensitization with weekly scalp DPC. MiXCR was run by TCRdb on the RACE reads, yielding one entry per CDR3 protein. Among some 400,000 distinct CDR3 sequences listed, around 5% were seen once. The material sequenced was whole blood, taken in connection with sensitization to the hapten diphenylcyclopropenone (DPC). The receptors here all came from a woman between 45 and 65 years old with alopecia areata. Some clones in this sample may be carry-over from other donors' samples.

The chain carries TRBV2 and TRBJ1-1; D perhaps matches TRBD1 (6 bases). Germline V gene data show CDR1 as SNHLY and CDR2 as FYNNEI. The ends were cut back, 5 bases at V and 5 bases at J, with 15 bases in the middle. This CDR3 is built from 14 residues. CDR3 coding DNA: TGTGCCAGCAGTCAAAGCGGGACACAGACTGAAGCTTTCTTT. Amino acid sequence: CASSQSGTQTEAFF. The entire variable domain, with the rest obtained from reference TRBV2 and TRBJ1-1, is as follows: EPEVTQTPSHQVTQMGQEVILRCVPISNHLYFYWYRQILGQKVEFLVSFYNNEISEKSEIFDDQFSVERPDGSNFTLKIRSTKLEDSAMYFCASSQSGTQTEAFFGQGTRLTVV.

This clonotype was seen many times. V and J are TRBV20-1 and TRBJ2-7; the match to TRBD2 covers 13 bases. CDR1 and CDR2 from the germline V gene are DFQATT and SNEGSKA (reference sequence). The junction had 15 bases not matched to a gene; V was cut back by 6 bases and J by 7 bases. The CDR3 length is 16 residues. The CDR3 region is CSASPPTSGGRGEQYF. CDR3 bases: TGCAGTGCGAGCCCCCCGACTAGCGGGGGGCGTGGAGAGCAGTACTTC.

The genes are TRBV9 and TRBJ1-1; tentative D call: TRBD1 (5 bases). CDR3 length: 13 residues. Trimming removed 3 bases at V and 4 bases at J, with 10 bases between. Germline loops: CDR1 SGDLS, CDR2 YYNGEE. This CDR3 is CASSAHQGTEAFF. CDR3 bases: TGTGCCAGCAGCGCGCACCAGGGCACTGAAGCTTTCTTT.

This clonotype showed up many times. The rearrangement uses TRBV11-2 and TRBJ2-3; maybe TRBD2 (5 bases). This CDR3 spans 12 amino acids. The germline V gene encodes CDR1 SGHAT and CDR2 FQNNGV. The V end lost 6 bases, the J end lost 1 base, and 5 bases lay between the germline ends. The CDR3 reads CASRGGTDTQYF. The DNA for the CDR3 is TGTGCCAGCAGGGGAGGCACAGATACGCAGTATTTT.

This clonotype has ten or more counts. The gene calls are TRBV6-1 and TRBJ1-4; D perhaps matches TRBD1 (5 bases). V gave up 5 bases and J gave up 8 bases, with 18 bases separating them. The CDR3 contains 15 residues. Looked up from germline, CDR1 is MNHNS and CDR2 is SASEGT. The chain's CDR3 is CASSTAAGGKEKLFF. The CDR3 nucleotides read TGTGCCAGCAGTACCGCCGCGGGGGGAAAGGAAAAACTGTTTTTT.

CDR3 bases: TGTGCCAGCAGTTTATCCAGGGTTAACTATGGCTACACCTTC. Its translation: CASSLSRVNYGYTF. The rearrangement joins TRBV28 to TRBJ1-2, with D tentatively TRBD1 (5 bases). This CDR3 is built from 14 residues. CDR1 and CDR2 (germline): MDHEN, SYDVKM. V lost 1 base, J lost 1 base, and 7 bases lay in between.

V is TRBV18 and J is TRBJ2-4; D is undetermined. Germline assignment: CDR1 KGHSH and CDR2 LQKENI. The CDR3 has 16 amino acids. Between the trimmed V and J ends, which lost 3 bases and 1 base, there was a span of 13 bases. The DNA for the CDR3 is TGTGCCAGCTCACCCGACTCGCCACTGGCCAAAAACATTCAGTACTTC. The encoded protein is CASSPDSPLAKNIQYF.

The chain combines TRBV27 with TRBJ2-7, with TRBD1 identical over 8 bases. This CDR3 region has 16 residues. Looked up from germline, CDR1 is MNHEY and CDR2 is SMNVEV (reference sequence). The V gene end was trimmed by 5 bases and the J gene end by 3 bases; junction bases not matched to a gene: 12. The CDR3 nucleotides are TGTGCCAGCAGTCGGCATGGGACAGGAATAAACTACGAGCAGTACTTC. As protein: CASSRHGTGINYEQYF.

This clonotype was seen many times. The gene calls are TRBV7-9 and TRBJ1-6; D uncertain. CDR3 length equals 14 residues. The V and J ends lost 6 bases and 5 bases respectively, with 11 bases between them. The germline V gene encodes CDR1 SEHNR and CDR2 FQNEAQ (reference sequence). In DNA form, the CDR3 reads TGTGCCAGCAGTCTGGTTATAGATAATTCACCCCTCCACTTT. Encoded protein: CASSLVIDNSPLHF.